This T cell receptor beta chain was retrieved from a study of CD8+CD57+ T cells in acquired aplastic anemia. Study overall: The study obtained an average of 3.2 ug of DNA from sorted CD4+ and CD8+ cells. Study-wide findings and caveats: It was found that roughly 29 CD8+ CDR3 sequences were shared between patients and controls.

As regards this clonotype: The antigen remains undetermined.

Before being chosen for sequencing, patients had shown CD8+CD57+ cell expansion by flow cytometry. Patients uniformly had severe acquired aplastic anemia. Patients were therapy-naive when their blood was sampled. TCR beta VDJ and CDR3 profiling used genomic DNA as template. Each CDR3 protein is one row after TCRdb ran MiXCR on the reads. The sample carries around 430,000 distinct CDR3 sequences, about a third recorded once. The sequence came from a human donor with aplastic anemia. The sequencing input was sorted CD4+, CD8+, or CD8+CD57+ T cells (not recorded which) from PBMCs.

CDR3 protein: CASSISGGEAFF. DNA for the CDR3: TGTGCCAGCAGTATAAGCGGGGGTGAAGCTTTCTTT. The rearrangement joins TRBV6-1 to TRBJ1-1, with D perhaps TRBD1 (5 bases). The CDR3 spans 12 residues. CDR1 and CDR2 from the germline V gene are MNHNS and SASEGT. The V end was cut by 5 bases, the J end by 7 bases, with 11 bases between.